Listed below are T cell receptor beta chains from one sample, sequenced in a study of blood T cell repertoires in COVID-19. Clones were read by immunoSEQ multiplex PCR, and TCRdb kept only the in-frame ones, dropping some. The sample lists tens of thousands of clones, about 68% seen once, with 35% to 45% in the top ten. The sample was peripheral blood. These receptors originate from a woman in her seventies with acute or convalescent COVID-19. Both conserved end residues are part of each CDR3.

v_gene: TRBV18; CDR3aa: CASSPMDRAPNYGYTF
v_gene: TRBV27; CDR3aa: CASRDWGGATEAFF
v_gene: TRBV19; CDR3aa: CASSIFATNNEQFF
v_gene: TRBV10-3; CDR3aa: CAIRGGTGRDTEAFF
v_gene: TRBV19; CDR3aa: CASSNSGGAETQYF
v_gene: TRBV19; CDR3aa: CASRVTGANTGELFF
v_gene: TRBV19; CDR3aa: CASSIGGVGPGNEQFF
v_gene: TRBV6-6; CDR3aa: CASSGRGSGTDTQYF
v_gene: TRBV2; CDR3aa: CASSGRDRGRRNTGELFF
v_gene: TRBV6-5; CDR3aa: CASSTGGAGNTIYF
v_gene: TRBV11-3; CDR3aa: CASSSGRGDTQYF
v_gene: TRBV2; CDR3aa: CASSWMGSNTGELFF
v_gene: TRBV29-1; CDR3aa: CSVEAQGGYEQYF
v_gene: TRBV29-1; CDR3aa: CSVEEQGSTEAFF
v_gene: TRBV2; CDR3aa: CASSRDRGIHEQFF
v_gene: TRBV5-4; CDR3aa: CASSPREGTGGHRDGYTF
v_gene: TRBV2; CDR3aa: CASRSWGQAETQYF
v_gene: TRBV2; CDR3aa: CASSYPGSGHSPLHF
v_gene: TRBV2; CDR3aa: CASSDLLQGSRYYEQYF
v_gene: TRBV11-1; CDR3aa: CASSFGQGAGAFF